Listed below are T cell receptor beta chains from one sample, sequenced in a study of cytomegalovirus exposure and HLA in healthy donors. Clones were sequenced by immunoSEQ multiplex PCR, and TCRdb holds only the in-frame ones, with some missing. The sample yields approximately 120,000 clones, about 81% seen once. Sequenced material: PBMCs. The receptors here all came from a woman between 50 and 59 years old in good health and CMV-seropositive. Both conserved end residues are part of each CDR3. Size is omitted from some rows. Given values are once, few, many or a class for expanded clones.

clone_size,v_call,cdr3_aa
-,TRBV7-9,CASSLMSREEKLFF
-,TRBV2,CASSKDRAGANVLTF
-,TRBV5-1,CASRGLAGDDEQFF
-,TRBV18,CASSPRQYNEQFF
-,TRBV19,CASSIGQVYNEQFF
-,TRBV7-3,CATSQGHRTGELFF
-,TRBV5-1,CASSLSQGANYGYTF
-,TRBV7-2,CASGEGGSGQPQHF
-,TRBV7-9,CASSHLAGPSSYNEQFF
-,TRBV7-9,CASSSSDRGSYEQYF
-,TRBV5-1,CASSADPSGANVLTF
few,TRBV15,CATSRDSGLAGGETQYF
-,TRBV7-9,CASTRTSVQYEQYF
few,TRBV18,CASSATGAPSQPQHF
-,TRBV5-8,CASSLAYWANTQYF
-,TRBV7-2,CASSGGRYQETQYF
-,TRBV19,CASSMTGGAAFF
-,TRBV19,CASSVSGLGSNEQFF
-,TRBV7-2,CASSPGQGPGQPQHF
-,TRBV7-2,CASSLGGGRWSNQPQHF
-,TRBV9,CASSRRGGASYEQYF
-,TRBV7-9,CASSLGTGGGSNQPQHF
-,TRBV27,CASRNPSGDYYEQYF
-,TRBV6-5,CASSPGVNGEKLFF
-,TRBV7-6,CASSLEAGRGPQETQYF
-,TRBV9,CASSVTGENNEQFF
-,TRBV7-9,CASSLQSLRYEQYF